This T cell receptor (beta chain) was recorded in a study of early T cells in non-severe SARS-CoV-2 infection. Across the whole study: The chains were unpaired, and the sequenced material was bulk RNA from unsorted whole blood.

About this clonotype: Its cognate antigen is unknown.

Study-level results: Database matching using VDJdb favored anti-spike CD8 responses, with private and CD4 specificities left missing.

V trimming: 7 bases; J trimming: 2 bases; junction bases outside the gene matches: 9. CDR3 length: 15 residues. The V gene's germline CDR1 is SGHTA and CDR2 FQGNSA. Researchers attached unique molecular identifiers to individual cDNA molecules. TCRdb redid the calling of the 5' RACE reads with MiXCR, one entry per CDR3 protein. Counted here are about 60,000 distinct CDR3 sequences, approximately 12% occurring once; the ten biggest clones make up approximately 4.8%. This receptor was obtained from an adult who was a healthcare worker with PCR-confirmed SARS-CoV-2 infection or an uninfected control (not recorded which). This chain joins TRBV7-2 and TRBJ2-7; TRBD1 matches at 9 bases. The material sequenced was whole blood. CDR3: CASTSRRQGAYEQYF. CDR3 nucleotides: TGTGCCAGCACCTCCAGGAGACAGGGGGCCTACGAGCAGTACTTC.